This T cell receptor (beta chain) emerged from a study of blood T cell repertoires in COVID-19. Original data processing: From reference gene primer amplification, estimates of nucleated cell counts were derived. Generated by immunoSEQ multiplex PCR, the TCRdb table keeps only in-frame clones and is missing some. The V and J calls and clone size were taken over from that table, and D and trimming were inferred from the DNA. The sample contains about 100,000 clones, around 87% of which appear only once. The length of the CDR3 is 16 residues. V lost 4 bases to trimming and J lost 4 bases; unmatched junction nucleotides: 6. The germline gives CDR1 LGHNA, CDR2 YSLEER.

This rearrangement joins TRBV4-3 to TRBJ2-3; 12 nucleotides agree with TRBD2. This sequence originates from a woman aged 50 to 60 with COVID-19, enrolled during active disease. The specimen was peripheral blood. DNA for the CDR3: TGCGCCAGCAGCCTCCTAGCGGGGGGGTCAGCAGATACGCAGTATTTT. It specifies CASSLLAGGSADTQYF.